These 26 T cell receptor beta chains share one sample of origin, sequenced in a study of cytomegalovirus exposure and HLA in healthy donors. PCR amplification relied on 60 Vbeta primers (plus 13 Jbeta primers). The protocol was immunoSEQ multiplex PCR, while the TCRdb copy is restricted to in-frame clones and leaves out a portion. In the table there are about 65,000 clones, 55% to 65% of which are singletons. Material: PBMCs. The receptors were sampled from a man aged 25 to 40 in good health and CMV-seronegative.

This clone appeared a few times. This chain connects TRBV5-4 to TRBJ2-3; the D gene is possibly TRBD2 (5 bases). The CDR3 has 15 amino acids. V lost 2 bases to trimming and J lost 5 bases, with 15 bases between them. Germline V gene lookup returns CDR1 SGHNT and CDR2 YYREEE (reference sequence). CDR3 DNA sequence: TGTGCCAGCAGCTTTCGGGGTTTCGCGGTAGATACGCAGTATTTT. Amino acids: CASSFRGFAVDTQYF.

This sequence joins TRBV18 and TRBJ2-1; 11 bases agree with TRBD1. Germline values: CDR1 KGHSH, CDR2 LQKENI. The CDR3 is made up of 16 amino acids. With V trimmed by 2 bases and J by 2 bases, 2 bases remained unmatched. CDR3 DNA sequence: TGTGCCAGCTCACCAGGACAGGGGGCAGCCTACAATGAGCAGTTCTTC. It encodes CASSPGQGAAYNEQFF.

V usage is TRBV5-1 and J usage is TRBJ2-5, with a tentative D call TRBD1 (6 bases). The germline gives CDR1 SGHRS, CDR2 YFSETQ. This CDR3 comprises 12 residues. V lost 5 bases to trimming and J lost 1 base, with 6 bases between them. CDR3 coding DNA: TGCGCCAGCAGGGGGGCCCAAGAGACCCAGTACTTC. It codes for CASRGAQETQYF.

About this clone itself: The sample has other DNA sequences that encode this CDR3 too. V usage is TRBV4-2 and J usage is TRBJ1-4; 7 nucleotides line up with TRBD1. Germline loops: CDR1 LGHNA, CDR2 YNFKEQ. The CDR3 sequence is 15 residues long. V lost 6 bases and J lost 4; bases outside the gene matches: 8. CDR3 nucleotides: TGTGCCAGCAGTACCCTAAACAGGGGTAATGAAAAACTGTTTTTT. Translated: CASSTLNRGNEKLFF.

This clone turned up a few times. J is TRBJ1-1 and V is TRBV7-9; no clear D. The CDR3 length is 13 residues. Between the trimmed V and J ends, which lost 5 bases and 1 base, there was a span of 8 bases. Germline V gives CDR1 SEHNR, CDR2 FQNEAQ (reference sequence). In DNA form, the CDR3 reads TGTGCCAGCAGCCCTCAGGAGAACACTGAAGCTTTCTTT. Translation: CASSPQENTEAFF.

The chain links TRBV7-6 to TRBJ2-5; D not certain. CDR3 length equals 13 residues. The V and J ends lost 0 bases and 7 bases respectively, with 9 bases between them. Looked up from germline, CDR1 is SGHVS and CDR2 is FNYEAQ. DNA for the CDR3: TGTGCCAGCAGCTTAGCACCGCCCGGGACCCAGTACTTC. This codes for CASSLAPPGTQYF. Full variable domain (missing parts from reference TRBV7-6 and TRBJ2-5): GAGVSQSPRYKVTKRGQDVALRCDPISGHVSLYWYRQALGQGPEFLTYFNYEAQQDKSGLPNDRFSAERPEGSISTLTIQRTEQRDSAMYRCASSLAPPGTQYFGPGTRLLVL.

This clone was seen a handful of times. This sequence joins TRBV11-1 and TRBJ2-5; D ambiguous. Looked up from germline, CDR1 is SGHAT and CDR2 is FQDESV (reference sequence). Trimming cost V 2 bases and J 2 bases, with 9 bases left between them. This CDR3 is 14 amino acids long. This CDR3 is CASSLLGAQETQYF. The CDR3, as DNA: TGTGCCAGCAGCTTACTCGGAGCACAAGAGACCCAGTACTTC.

The chain is built from TRBV4-1 and TRBJ1-4; D possibly corresponds to TRBD1 (5 bases). The V gene lost 4 bases and the J gene lost 7 bases, with 19 bases spanning the gap. CDR3 length equals 16 residues. Germline CDR1 and CDR2: MGHRA and YSYEKL. The CDR3 here is CASSLRDSSVSEKLFF. The CDR3 DNA reads TGCGCCAGCAGCCTACGCGACAGTTCGGTTAGTGAAAAACTGTTTTTT.

This clone was observed a few times. This rearrangement joins TRBV19 to TRBJ2-1, with D possibly TRBD1 on 5 matching bases. V gave up 2 bases and J gave up 6 bases, with 11 bases separating them. Germline lookup yields CDR1 LNHDA and CDR2 SQIVND (reference sequence). CDR3 size: 14 residues. CDR3 loop: CASSISGSGNEQFF. Here the CDR3 DNA reads TGTGCCAGTAGTATATCAGGGTCGGGCAATGAGCAGTTCTTC.

This clone was counted only a few times. This CDR3 is CASSMAREKLFF. CDR3 coding DNA: TGTGCCAGTAGTATGGCGAGGGAAAAACTGTTTTTT. This chain joins TRBV19 and TRBJ1-4; D gene uncertain. The CDR3 length is 12 residues. Germline CDR1 reads LNHDA; CDR2 reads SQIVND (reference sequence). The V and J ends lost 3 bases and 8 bases respectively, with 7 bases between them.

The chain combines TRBV14 with TRBJ2-7, with D possibly TRBD2 on 5 matching bases. Germline CDR1 is SGHDN and CDR2 is FVKESK. With 2 bases removed from V and 2 bases from J, the gap between germline ends came to 13 bases. CDR3 size: 15 residues. The CDR3 loop reads CASSQKAGRTYEQYF. In DNA form, the CDR3 reads TGTGCCAGCAGCCAAAAGGCGGGCAGAACCTACGAGCAGTACTTC. Filled out from reference TRBV14 and TRBJ2-7, the complete variable domain reads EAGVTQFPSHSVIEKGQTVTLRCDPISGHDNLYWYRRVMGKEIKFLLHFVKESKQDESGMPNNRFLAERTGGTYSTLKVQPAELEDSGVYFCASSQKAGRTYEQYFGPGTRLTVT.

The V and J genes are TRBV4-1 and TRBJ2-1; 10 bases are shared with TRBD2. The CDR3 loop spans 19 amino acids. Per the germline V gene, CDR1 is MGHRA and CDR2 is YSYEKL. V gave up 0 bases and J gave up 1 base; unmatched junction bases: 9. The chain's CDR3 is CASSQDALAGDQSYNEQFF. The DNA of the CDR3 is TGCGCCAGCAGCCAAGACGCTCTAGCGGGGGATCAATCCTACAATGAGCAGTTCTTC.

This clone appeared a few times. The chain recombines TRBV6-4 with TRBJ2-1; D is uncertain. Germline V CDR1 and CDR2: MRHNA, SNTAGT. The CDR3 loop spans 15 amino acids. V was cut by 2 bases and J by 4 bases, with 12 bases left in between. The CDR3 bases are TGTGCCAGCAGTGACGAGGTAGGAGCTTACAATGAGCAGTTCTTC. This encodes CASSDEVGAYNEQFF.

This sequence joins TRBV11-2 and TRBJ2-7; D may be TRBD1 (5 bases). V lost 3 bases and J lost 6, with 18 bases in between. CDR1 and CDR2 (germline): SGHAT, FQNNGV. The CDR3 totals 15 residues. The CDR3 here is CASSFTGSGLPEQYF. CDR3 bases: TGTGCCAGCAGCTTTACGGGTTCAGGGCTACCCGAGCAGTACTTC.

The chain couples TRBV27 to TRBJ1-4; D remains ambiguous. Trimming took off 2 bases at V and 12 bases at J, with 10 bases between the two ends. The CDR3 totals 12 residues. From germline, CDR1 is MNHEY and CDR2 SMNVEV (reference sequence). CDR3 loop: CASSLVGGELFF. The CDR3 DNA follows: TGTGCCAGCAGTTTAGTCGGCGGGGAACTGTTTTTT.

This CDR3 is CASSLDAGGNYEQYF. The CDR3 DNA is TGTGCCAGCAGCTTAGACGCGGGGGGAAACTACGAGCAGTACTTC. This rearrangement joins TRBV7-2 to TRBJ2-7; 8 bases agree with TRBD2. After removal of 1 base from V and 3 bases from J, the junction contained 5 bases not matched to a gene. The CDR3 is 15 residues long. Germline CDR1 and CDR2: SGHTA and FQGNSA.

This clone was seen only a few times. Here the CDR3 reads CASSEQGADTEAFF. The CDR3 coding sequence is TGTGCCAGCAGTGAGCAGGGGGCGGACACTGAAGCTTTCTTT. V usage is TRBV6-1 and J usage is TRBJ1-1, with 8 positions matching TRBD1. Germline V lookup: CDR1 MNHNS, CDR2 SASEGT. After removal of 3 bases from V and 3 bases from J, the junction contained 3 bases not matched to a gene. There are 14 residues in the CDR3.

The V gene is TRBV6-5, the J gene TRBJ2-3, with 7 bases aligning to TRBD1. This CDR3 contains 14 residues. Germline V gives CDR1 MNHEY, CDR2 SVGAGI. The J segment lost 7 bases and the V segment lost 2 bases, leaving 6 bases of the junction unmatched. This CDR3 is CASSYDRESYTQYF. The CDR3, as DNA: TGTGCCAGCAGTTACGACAGGGAAAGTTATACGCAGTATTTT.

The chain links TRBV7-2 to TRBJ2-5; D possibly corresponds to TRBD2 (6 bases). CDR3 size: 14 residues. V dropped 1 base and J dropped 4 bases, with 10 bases sitting between them. Germline lookup yields CDR1 SGHTA and CDR2 FQGNSA. The CDR3 region is CASSLGPSVETQYF. As DNA, the CDR3 is TGTGCCAGCAGCTTAGGTCCTAGCGTAGAGACCCAGTACTTC.

Only one count was recorded for this clone. J is TRBJ2-7 and V is TRBV9; the match to TRBD1 covers 8 bases. Germline CDR1 reads SGDLS; CDR2 reads YYNGEE. The CDR3 spans 15 residues. After removal of 3 bases from V and 5 bases from J, the junction contained 10 bases not matched to a gene. The CDR3 DNA sequence: TGTGCCAGCAGCGGACAGGGGTTGGTGGGGAACGAGCAGTACTTC. This encodes CASSGQGLVGNEQYF.

Turning to this clone: The germline gene is not matched at one end of the junction; a read error may be the cause. The chain has TRBV7-9 and TRBJ2-7, with TRBD2 as a possible D gene (6 bases). This CDR3 contains 14 residues. The germline gives CDR1 SEHNR, CDR2 FQNEAQ (reference sequence). CDR3 sequence (DNA): TGTTCCAGCAGCATCGGGACTGGCCCCTACGAGCAGTACTTC. It yields the protein CSSSIGTGPYEQYF.

The chain couples TRBV11-1 to TRBJ1-4, with D perhaps matching TRBD1 (5 bases). CDR1 and CDR2 (germline): SGHAT, FQDESV (reference sequence). CDR3 length: 13 residues. V was trimmed by 7 bases and J by 2 bases, leaving 8 bases between them. Here the CDR3 DNA reads TGTGCCAGCACCGGGACTACTAATGAAAAACTGTTTTTT. Amino acid sequence: CASTGTTNEKLFF.

V gene TRBV27 combines with J gene TRBJ1-5; D remains unclear. Germline loops: CDR1 MNHEY, CDR2 SMNVEV (reference sequence). Trimming left V 6 bases short and J 1 base short, with 7 bases between. The CDR3 extends over 13 amino acids. The CDR3 spells CASSASSNQPQHF. Written as DNA, the CDR3 is TGTGCCAGCAGCGCTAGCAGCAATCAGCCCCAGCATTTT.

The chain combines TRBV10-1 with TRBJ1-5; D unclear. Germline CDR1 reads WNHNN; CDR2 reads SYGVQD (reference sequence). This CDR3 comprises 15 residues. V lost 3 bases to trimming and J lost 3 bases, with 12 bases between them. The CDR3 region is CASSDLQATNQPQHF. The CDR3 bases are TGCGCCAGCAGTGATCTTCAGGCGACCAATCAGCCCCAGCATTTT.

The CDR3 sequence is CAWKGQMNTGELFF. In nucleotides, the CDR3 is TGTGCCTGGAAGGGACAAATGAACACCGGGGAGCTGTTTTTT. The chain recombines TRBV30 with TRBJ2-2, with D perhaps TRBD1 (6 bases). The germline CDR1 and CDR2 sequences are GTSNPN and SVGIG (reference sequence). The V and J ends lost 4 bases and 1 base respectively, with 10 bases between them. This CDR3 spans 14 amino acids.

The V call is TRBV7-2, the J call TRBJ2-1, with 8 bases identical to TRBD2. This CDR3 has 17 amino acids. Germline V gives CDR1 SGHTA, CDR2 FQGNSA. V gave up 0 bases and J gave up 2 bases; unmatched junction bases: 6. CDR3: CASSLALRTSPYNEQFF. CDR3 coding DNA: TGTGCCAGCAGCTTAGCGTTGAGGACTAGCCCCTACAATGAGCAGTTCTTC.